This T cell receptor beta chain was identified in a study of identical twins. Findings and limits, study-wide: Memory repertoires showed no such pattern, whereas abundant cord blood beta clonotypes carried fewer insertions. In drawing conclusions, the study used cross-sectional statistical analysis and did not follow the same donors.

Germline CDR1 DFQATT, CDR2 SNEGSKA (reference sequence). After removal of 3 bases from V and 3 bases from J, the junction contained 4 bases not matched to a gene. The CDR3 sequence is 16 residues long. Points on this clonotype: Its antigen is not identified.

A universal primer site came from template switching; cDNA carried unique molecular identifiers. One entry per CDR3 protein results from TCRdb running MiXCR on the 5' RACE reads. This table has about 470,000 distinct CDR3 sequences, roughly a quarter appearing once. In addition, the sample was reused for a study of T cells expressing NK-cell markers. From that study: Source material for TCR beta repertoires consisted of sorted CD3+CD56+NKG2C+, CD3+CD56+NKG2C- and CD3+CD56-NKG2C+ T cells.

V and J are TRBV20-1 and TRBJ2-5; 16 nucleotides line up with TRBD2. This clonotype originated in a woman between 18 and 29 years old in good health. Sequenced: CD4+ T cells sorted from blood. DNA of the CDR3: TGCAGTGCTAGGGGACTAGCGGGAGGGGTGAAAGAGACCCAGTACTTC. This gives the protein CSARGLAGGVKETQYF.